These 27 T cell receptor beta chains were all obtained from the same sample, sequenced in a study of chronic HIV infection and antiretroviral therapy. TCRdb independently ran MiXCR on the 5' RACE reads; one entry per CDR3 protein. The repertoire holds approximately 30,000 distinct CDR3 sequences, with more than 7.5% as singletons. Sequencing used peripheral blood. These receptors originate from an adult who had HIV and had not received antiretroviral therapy, or was an uninfected healthy control (not recorded which).

In its sample, this clonotype was seen many times. V usage is TRBV28 and J usage is TRBJ2-1; perhaps TRBD2 as D (5 bases). The V and J ends lost 3 bases and 1 base respectively, with 10 bases between them. Germline CDR1 MDHEN, CDR2 SYDVKM. The CDR3 has 15 amino acids. CDR3 in amino acids: CASSFRGTSYNEQFF. The CDR3 nucleotides read TGTGCCAGCAGTTTCCGGGGAACTTCCTACAATGAGCAGTTCTTC.

The V gene is TRBV4-3, the J gene TRBJ2-3, with 9 bases identical to TRBD2. The V segment lost 3 bases and the J segment 1 base; nucleotides outside the gene matches: 5. CDR1 is LGHNA, CDR2 YSLEER, per germline. This CDR3 has 16 amino acids. The CDR3 nucleotides are TGCGCCAGCAGCCAGGACCGACTAGCGGGCACAGATACGCAGTATTTT. Its translation: CASSQDRLAGTDTQYF.

This chain connects TRBV7-2 to TRBJ2-3; TRBD2 agrees at 14 bases. Germline values: CDR1 SGHTA, CDR2 FQGNSA. This CDR3 contains 19 residues. V gave up 2 bases and J gave up 2 bases; unmatched junction bases: 9. In DNA form, the CDR3 reads TGTGCCAGCAGCTTAAGGCCTAGACTAGCGGGGGGGCCCACAGATACGCAGTATTTT. Translated: CASSLRPRLAGGPTDTQYF.

This clonotype was picked up many times. The chain has TRBV4-1 and TRBJ1-1, with D perhaps matching TRBD1 (5 bases). This CDR3 is 14 amino acids long. Germline-derived CDR1 and CDR2 are MGHRA and YSYEKL. Trimming left V 1 base short and J 1 base short, with 7 bases between. The CDR3: CASSQVTGNTEAFF. The CDR3 nucleotides read TGCGCCAGCAGCCAAGTAACAGGGAACACTGAAGCTTTCTTT.

This clonotype appeared a few times. The V call is TRBV20-1, the J call TRBJ2-7; either TRBD1 or TRBD2 may fit D (5 bases each). The V end lost 0 bases, the J end lost 4 bases, and 22 bases lay between the germline ends. The CDR3 spans 17 residues. The germline V gene encodes CDR1 DFQATT and CDR2 SNEGSKA (reference sequence). DNA of the CDR3: TGCAGTGCTAGAGATAGGTACCGGGGCAGCTTAATATACGAGCAGTACTTC. The encoded protein is CSARDRYRGSLIYEQYF.

Many counts were recorded for this clonotype. Sequence at one end of the junction differs from germline and may be a read error. The chain carries TRBV20-1 and TRBJ1-2, with 9 bases that match TRBD1. Germline-derived CDR1 and CDR2 are DFQATT and SNEGSKA (reference sequence). CDR3 length equals 13 residues. CDR3 residues: CSTRDREVGGYTF. CDR3 DNA: TGCAGTACTAGGGACAGGGAAGTCGGCGGCTACACCTTC.

J is TRBJ2-3 and V is TRBV10-3; 7 positions match TRBD1. CDR3 length equals 16 residues. The V segment lost 3 bases and the J segment 3 bases; nucleotides outside the gene matches: 9. Germline CDR1 and CDR2: ENHRY and SYGVKD. As DNA, the CDR3 is TGTGCCATCAGTGAAGGGCAGGGGGAAGCGACAGATACGCAGTATTTT. It specifies CAISEGQGEATDTQYF.

This clonotype was found many times. V gene TRBV20-1 combines with J gene TRBJ2-4; no clear D. Germline V gene sequence: CDR1 DFQATT, CDR2 SNEGSKA (reference sequence). Between the trimmed V and J ends, which lost 0 bases and 0 bases, there was a span of 12 bases. The CDR3 is 16 residues long. CDR3: CSARDIRLLAKNIQYF. The CDR3 bases are TGCAGTGCTAGAGATATCAGACTTCTAGCCAAAAACATTCAGTACTTC.

This clonotype was seen more than once but under ten times. The conserved closing phenylalanine or tryptophan is absent in this CDR3, likely reflecting a read error. This chain links TRBV6-2 or TRBV6-3 with TRBJ1-2, with TRBD1 identical over 7 bases. This CDR3 contains 17 residues. With 5 bases clipped from V and 3 bases from J, the junction kept 15 bases outside the gene matches. The V gene's germline CDR1 is MNHEY and CDR2 SVGEGT. The CDR3 region is CASSRPSLGGDYYGYTC. The DNA of the CDR3 is TGTGCCAGCAGTCGCCCTTCATTAGGGGGCGACTACTATGGCTACACCTGC.

This clonotype showed up many times. This sequence joins TRBV29-1 and TRBJ2-1; perhaps TRBD2 as D (5 bases). The CDR3 contains 11 residues. Trimming cost V 5 bases and J 5 bases, with 7 bases left between them. Germline CDR1 is SQVTM and CDR2 is ANQGSEA. The CDR3 DNA sequence: TGCAGCGTTCGGGAAAACAATGAGCAGTTCTTC. Translation: CSVRENNEQFF.

The CDR3 protein is CAWSVRRDGEQYF. The CDR3 DNA is TGTGCCTGGAGTGTTCGCAGGGATGGCGAGCAGTACTTC. V usage is TRBV30 and J usage is TRBJ2-7, with D possibly being TRBD1 (5 bases). The ends were cut back, 0 bases at V and 6 bases at J, with 12 bases in the middle. The CDR3 runs 13 residues. In germline, CDR1 is GTSNPN, CDR2 SVGIG (reference sequence).

This chain links TRBV5-1 with TRBJ2-2; D is perhaps TRBD2 (5 bases). Germline CDR1 SGHRS, CDR2 YFSETQ. The V gene lost 5 bases and the J gene lost 0 bases, with 8 bases spanning the gap. The CDR3 loop spans 14 amino acids. This chain's CDR3 is CASSSLANTGELFF. The CDR3 nucleotides read TGCGCCAGCAGTTCACTAGCGAACACCGGGGAGCTGTTTTTT.

On this clonotype: A read error is possible here, since a much larger clone lies one base away. This sequence joins TRBV20-1 and TRBJ2-7; 11 nucleotides align to TRBD2. The germline gives CDR1 DFQATT, CDR2 SNEGSKA (reference sequence). The CDR3 runs to 14 residues. Here the CDR3 DNA reads TGCGGTGCACAGACTAGCGGGAACTCCTACGAGCAGTACTTC. It translates to CGAQTSGNSYEQYF.

This clonotype was picked up many times. The genes are TRBV20-1 and TRBJ2-7; 11 bases match TRBD2. V lost 1 base to trimming and J lost 7 bases; unmatched junction nucleotides: 12. The length of the CDR3 is 16 residues. Germline V gene sequence: CDR1 DFQATT, CDR2 SNEGSKA (reference sequence). The DNA for the CDR3 is TGCAGTGCTAGAGGTCTAGCGGGAGGCTCCTGGGGGGAGCAGTACTTC. Residues: CSARGLAGGSWGEQYF.

This clonotype was found many times. The gene calls are TRBV4-2 and TRBJ1-1; 7 bases match TRBD1. The CDR3 totals 13 residues. Per germline, CDR1 LGHNA and CDR2 YNFKEQ. V lost 3 bases, J lost 5 bases, and 3 bases stayed unmatched. The DNA of the CDR3 is TGTGCCAGCAGCCACACGACAGGGACTGAAGCTTTCTTT. This encodes CASSHTTGTEAFF.

The genes are TRBV7-2 and TRBJ2-3; no firm D call. Germline V lookup: CDR1 SGHTA, CDR2 FQGNSA. Between the trimmed V and J ends, which lost 3 bases and 6 bases, there was a span of 4 bases. The CDR3 length is 11 residues. CDR3 sequence: CASSFGDTQYF. CDR3 DNA sequence: TGTGCCAGCAGCTTTGGGGATACGCAGTATTTT.

This clonotype has a count of ten or more. The genes are TRBV29-1 and TRBJ2-7; a possible D gene is TRBD1 (5 bases). Germline assignment: CDR1 SQVTM and CDR2 ANQGSEA. The CDR3 consists of 13 residues. Trimming removed 4 bases from V and 0 bases from J, with 10 bases in between. DNA for the CDR3: TGCAGCGTTGTCTCAGGGATCTCCTACGAGCAGTACTTC. Its translation: CSVVSGISYEQYF.

This clonotype has at least ten counts. The chain combines TRBV7-2 with TRBJ1-1; tentative D call: TRBD1 (5 bases). The V end lost 1 base, the J end lost 5 bases, and 11 bases lay between the germline ends. The CDR3 spans 14 residues. Looked up from germline, CDR1 is SGHTA and CDR2 is FQGNSA. The CDR3 DNA sequence: TGTGCCAGCAGCTTAGTAGTGGGGGGGACTGAAGCTTTCTTT. As protein: CASSLVVGGTEAFF.

There are a few counts of this clonotype. This chain joins TRBV29-1 and TRBJ2-7; 12 bases line up with TRBD1. The germline gives CDR1 SQVTM, CDR2 ANQGSEA. Trimming cost V 7 bases and J 5 bases; bases outside gene matches: 9. The CDR3 loop spans 14 amino acids. The CDR3 loop is CSALTGTGGDEQYF. In DNA, the CDR3 is TGCAGCGCATTGACCGGGACAGGGGGCGACGAGCAGTACTTC.

This clonotype was counted between two and nine times. The CDR3 sequence is CASRGPKFDTGELFF. CDR3 sequence (DNA): TGTGCCAGCCGAGGGCCTAAATTTGACACCGGGGAGCTGTTTTTT. J is TRBJ2-2 and V is TRBV10-3; weak D call: TRBD2 (5 bases). V shed 10 bases and J shed 3 bases, with 18 bases lying between them. Germline CDR1 is ENHRY and CDR2 is SYGVKD. The CDR3 consists of 15 residues.

V gene TRBV7-9 combines with J gene TRBJ1-2, with D possibly being TRBD1 (5 bases). The CDR3 runs to 14 residues. Germline loops: CDR1 SEHNR, CDR2 FQNEAQ (reference sequence). The ends were cut back, 4 bases at V and 5 bases at J, with 14 bases in the middle. The CDR3 loop is CASSYLGTVYGYTF. DNA of the CDR3: TGTGCCAGCAGCTATCTAGGGACGGTGTATGGCTACACCTTC. Looking up the rest from reference TRBV7-9 and TRBJ1-2 gives the full variable domain: DTGVSQNPRHKITKRGQNVTFRCDPISEHNRLYWYRQTLGQGPEFLTYFQNEAQLEKSRLLSDRFSAERPKGSFSTLEIQRTEQGDSAMYLCASSYLGTVYGYTFGSGTRLTVV.

This chain uses TRBV3-1 with TRBJ1-2; D is unclear. The CDR3 extends over 14 amino acids. V was cut by 1 base and J by 1 base, with 7 bases left in between. Germline V gene data show CDR1 as LGHDT and CDR2 as YNNKEL (reference sequence). The CDR3 bases are TGTGCCAGCAGCCAAGGTGCAGTTAACTATGGCTACACCTTC. As protein: CASSQGAVNYGYTF.

The V call is TRBV19, the J call TRBJ2-5, with D possibly TRBD2 on 5 matching bases. The CDR3 sequence is 13 residues long. V dropped 6 bases and J dropped 5 bases, with 13 bases sitting between them. Germline values: CDR1 LNHDA, CDR2 SQIVND (reference sequence). CDR3 residues: CASREVGLETQYF. CDR3 DNA: TGTGCCAGTAGGGAGGTTGGTCTGGAGACCCAGTACTTC.

V is TRBV10-3 and J is TRBJ2-5, with D maybe TRBD1 (6 bases). V shed 0 bases and J shed 0 bases, with 14 bases lying between them. Germline CDR1 ENHRY, CDR2 SYGVKD. The CDR3 has 17 residues. The CDR3 sequence is CAISESGARPYQETQYF. CDR3 coding DNA: TGTGCCATCAGTGAGTCGGGGGCTCGGCCGTACCAAGAGACCCAGTACTTC.

This clonotype was counted ten times or more. The chain couples TRBV29-1 to TRBJ2-3; D is undetermined. This CDR3 contains 12 residues. Looked up from germline, CDR1 is SQVTM and CDR2 is ANQGSEA. Trimming stripped 4 bases from V and 0 bases from J, with 5 bases between. The CDR3 DNA sequence: TGCAGCGTTGCTTACAGCACAGATACGCAGTATTTT. Translating gives CSVAYSTDTQYF.

V and J are TRBV7-3 and TRBJ2-1; D gene uncertain. CDR1 is SGHTA, CDR2 FQGTGA, per germline. Trimming shortened V by 1 base and J by 8 bases, and 15 bases separated the two germline ends. This CDR3 is built from 15 residues. The CDR3 region is CASSLRLMEFDEQFF. CDR3 in DNA: TGTGCCAGCAGCTTAAGGTTAATGGAGTTCGATGAGCAGTTCTTC.

In its sample, this clonotype was seen many times. The V gene is TRBV7-2, the J gene TRBJ2-1; no reliable D call. This CDR3 region has 15 residues. Looked up from germline, CDR1 is SGHTA and CDR2 is FQGNSA. Trimming stripped 1 base from V and 7 bases from J, with 14 bases between. In DNA form, the CDR3 reads TGTGCCAGCAGCTTAGGGGGTCCCCTGCGGAATGAGCAGTTCTTC. It specifies CASSLGGPLRNEQFF.